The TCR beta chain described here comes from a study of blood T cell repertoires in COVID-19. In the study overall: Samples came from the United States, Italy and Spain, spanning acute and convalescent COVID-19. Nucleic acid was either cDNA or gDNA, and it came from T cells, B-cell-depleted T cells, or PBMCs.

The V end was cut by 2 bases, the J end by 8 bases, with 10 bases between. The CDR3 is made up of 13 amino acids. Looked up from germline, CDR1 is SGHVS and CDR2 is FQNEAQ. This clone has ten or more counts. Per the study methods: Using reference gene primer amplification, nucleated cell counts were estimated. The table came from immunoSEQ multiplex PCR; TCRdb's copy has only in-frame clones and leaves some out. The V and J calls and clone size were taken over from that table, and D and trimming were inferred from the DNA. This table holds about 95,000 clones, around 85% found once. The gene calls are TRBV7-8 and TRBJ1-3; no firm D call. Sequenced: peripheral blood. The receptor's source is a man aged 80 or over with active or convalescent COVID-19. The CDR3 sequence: CASSLIGEDTIYF. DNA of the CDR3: TGTGCCAGCAGCTTAATTGGTGAGGACACCATATATTTT.